A selection of T cell receptor beta chains follows, all from one sample in a study of blood T cell repertoires in COVID-19. This table comes from immunoSEQ multiplex PCR, and its TCRdb copy is limited to in-frame clones, with some not included. The data hold around 190,000 clones, with about 81% observed a single time. Sequenced material: PBMCs or T cells enriched from blood (not recorded which). These receptors were taken from a man aged 40-50 years who had recovered from COVID-19. Both conserved end residues are part of each CDR3. A D gene is named only where the DNA matches it firmly. Clone size is not always given. Where it is, it says once, few, many or a class for expanded clones.

CDR3: CASSVADQGYGYTF
DNA: TGTGCCAGCAGCGTAGCAGATCAGGGGTATGGCTACACCTTC
V: TRBV9
D: -
size: -
J: TRBJ1-2
length: 14

CDR3: CASSPGQGSYEQYF
DNA: TGTGCCAGCTCTCCGGGACAGGGATCCTACGAGCAGTACTTC
V: TRBV18
D: TRBD1
size: -
J: TRBJ2-7
length: 14

CDR3: CASSPSSGGLAAFNEQFF
DNA: TGTGCCAGCAGTCCCTCTTCTGGGGGACTAGCGGCCTTCAATGAGCAGTTCTTC
V: TRBV28
D: TRBD2
size: -
J: TRBJ2-1
length: 18

CDR3: CASSIQGGEAYEQYF
DNA: TGTGCCAGCAGTATCCAGGGGGGTGAGGCCTACGAGCAGTACTTC
V: TRBV6-4
D: -
size: -
J: TRBJ2-7
length: 15

CDR3: CAWSVRDREVTEAFF
DNA: TGTGCCTGGAGTGTGAGGGACAGGGAGGTGACTGAAGCTTTCTTT
V: TRBV30
D: TRBD1
size: -
J: TRBJ1-1
length: 15

CDR3: CATSGGITEAFF
DNA: TGTGCCACCTCCGGAGGGATTACTGAAGCTTTCTTT
V: TRBV18
D: -
size: once
J: TRBJ1-1
length: 12

CDR3: CASTRWEGQPQHF
DNA: TGTGCCAGTACCCGCTGGGAGGGACAGCCCCAGCATTTT
V: TRBV19
D: -
size: -
J: TRBJ1-5
length: 13

CDR3: CASSRLASQETQYF
DNA: TGCGCCAGCAGCCGACTAGCGAGCCAAGAGACCCAGTACTTC
V: TRBV5-1
D: TRBD2
size: -
J: TRBJ2-5
length: 14

CDR3: CASSQDTDTEAFF
DNA: TGCGCCAGCAGCCAGGACACCGACACTGAAGCTTTCTTT
V: TRBV4-1
D: -
size: once
J: TRBJ1-1
length: 13

CDR3: CAISEEVRGGLHNEQFF
DNA: TGTGCCATCAGTGAGGAGGTCAGGGGCGGACTCCACAATGAGCAGTTCTTC
V: TRBV10-3
D: -
size: few
J: TRBJ2-1
length: 17

CDR3: CASSLSGTGNSPLHF
DNA: TGTGCCAGCAGCTTGTCTGGGACAGGGAACTCACCCCTCCACTTT
V: TRBV5-5
D: TRBD1
size: -
J: TRBJ1-6
length: 15

CDR3: CASSLSSGDGNEQFF
DNA: TGTGCCAGCAGCTTAAGTAGCGGGGATGGCAATGAGCAGTTCTTC
V: TRBV11-3
D: TRBD2
size: -
J: TRBJ2-1
length: 15

CDR3: CASSQAGNGYTF
DNA: TGCGCCAGCAGCCAAGCAGGAAATGGCTACACCTTC
V: TRBV4-1
D: -
size: -
J: TRBJ1-2
length: 12

CDR3: CASSLVAAGTGELFF
DNA: TGTGCCAGCAGCTTAGTGGCGGCAGGGACCGGGGAGCTGTTTTTT
V: TRBV11-2
D: -
size: -
J: TRBJ2-2
length: 15

CDR3: CASSELGAGANYGYTF
DNA: TGTGCCAGCAGTGAATTGGGGGCAGGTGCAAACTATGGCTACACCTTC
V: TRBV25-1
D: -
size: -
J: TRBJ1-2
length: 16

CDR3: CASSLEGTRLREQYF
DNA: TGTGCCAGCAGCTTGGAAGGGACTCGCCTTCGTGAGCAGTACTTC
V: TRBV5-6
D: -
size: -
J: TRBJ2-7
length: 15

CDR3: CAWSAHGSFTGELFF
DNA: TGTGCCTGGAGCGCCCACGGGAGTTTCACCGGGGAGCTGTTTTTT
V: TRBV30
D: -
size: -
J: TRBJ2-2
length: 15

CDR3: CASSLGRTGELFF
DNA: TGTGCCAGCAGTTTAGGCAGAACCGGGGAGCTGTTTTTT
V: TRBV12-3/TRBV12-4
D: -
size: -
J: TRBJ2-2
length: 13

CDR3: CSVEDGSANTGELFF
DNA: TGCAGCGTTGAAGATGGCAGCGCGAACACCGGGGAGCTGTTTTTT
V: TRBV29-1
D: -
size: -
J: TRBJ2-2
length: 15

CDR3: CASSPWTGGEQYF
DNA: TGTGCCAGCAGTCCGTGGACAGGGGGCGAGCAGTACTTC
V: TRBV12-3/TRBV12-4
D: TRBD1
size: -
J: TRBJ2-7
length: 13

CDR3: CASKSIEAELSPQHF
DNA: TGTGCCAGTAAATCTATCGAGGCCGAGTTGTCGCCCCAGCATTTT
V: TRBV19
D: -
size: few
J: TRBJ1-5
length: 15

CDR3: CASNLANRDTGELFF
DNA: TGCGCCAGCAACTTAGCCAACAGGGACACCGGGGAGCTGTTTTTT
V: TRBV5-1
D: -
size: -
J: TRBJ2-2
length: 15

CDR3: CATSDFSRGGYTF
DNA: TGTGCCACCAGTGATTTCTCTCGAGGGGGCTACACCTTC
V: TRBV24-1
D: -
size: -
J: TRBJ1-2
length: 13

CDR3: CASTGASGTYNEQFF
DNA: TGTGCCAGCACGGGCGCTAGCGGGACTTACAATGAGCAGTTCTTC
V: TRBV27
D: TRBD2
size: few
J: TRBJ2-1
length: 15

CDR3: CASSTREGGTYNEQFF
DNA: TGCGCCAGCAGCACTCGGGAAGGCGGAACCTACAATGAGCAGTTCTTC
V: TRBV4-1
D: -
size: -
J: TRBJ2-1
length: 16

CDR3: CASKRDRGGHYTF
DNA: TGTGCCAGTAAAAGAGACAGGGGCGGACACTACACCTTC
V: TRBV19
D: TRBD1
size: -
J: TRBJ1-2
length: 13

CDR3: CSVEGRHYGYTF
DNA: TGCAGCGTTGAGGGCAGGCACTATGGCTACACCTTC
V: TRBV29-1
D: -
size: once
J: TRBJ1-2
length: 12

CDR3: CASSGDLADTQYF
DNA: TGTGCCAGCAGCGGGGACTTAGCAGATACGCAGTATTTT
V: TRBV9
D: -
size: -
J: TRBJ2-3
length: 13

CDR3: CASGTGRGEQYF
DNA: TGTGCCAGCGGGACAGGTCGGGGCGAGCAGTACTTC
V: TRBV7-3
D: TRBD1
size: -
J: TRBJ2-7
length: 12

CDR3: CASSLAGDRGTAFF
DNA: TGTGCCAGCAGCTTGGCCGGGGACAGGGGGACGGCTTTCTTT
V: TRBV7-9
D: TRBD1
size: -
J: TRBJ1-1
length: 14

CDR3: CASSQGLAGTYEQYF
DNA: TGTGCCAGCAGCCAGGGACTAGCGGGAACCTACGAGCAGTACTTC
V: TRBV3-1/TRBV3-2
D: TRBD2
size: -
J: TRBJ2-7
length: 15

CDR3: CASSLGAGPTDTQYF
DNA: TGCGCCAGCAGCTTGGGCGCAGGGCCGACAGATACGCAGTATTTT
V: TRBV5-1
D: -
size: -
J: TRBJ2-3
length: 15

CDR3: CASSYPNTDTQYF
DNA: TGTGCCAGCAGTTACCCCAATACAGATACGCAGTATTTT
V: TRBV6-5
D: -
size: -
J: TRBJ2-3
length: 13

CDR3: CASSPRTGNTIYF
DNA: TGTGCCAGCAGCCCCCGGACAGGAAACACCATATATTTT
V: TRBV7-3
D: -
size: -
J: TRBJ1-3
length: 13

CDR3: CASSLLETGSGTEAFF
DNA: TGTGCCAGCAGCCTCCTCGAGACAGGGAGTGGGACTGAAGCTTTCTTT
V: TRBV7-3
D: TRBD1
size: -
J: TRBJ1-1
length: 16

CDR3: CASSQEVAGPSSYEQYF
DNA: TGCGCCAGCAGCCAAGAAGTAGCGGGCCCGAGCTCCTACGAGCAGTACTTC
V: TRBV4-1
D: TRBD2
size: -
J: TRBJ2-7
length: 17

CDR3: CASSAQGQGQTEAFF
DNA: TGTGCCAGCAGTGCCCAGGGACAGGGACAAACTGAAGCTTTCTTT
V: TRBV6-4
D: TRBD1
size: once
J: TRBJ1-1
length: 15

CDR3: CASSSGFSGNTIYF
DNA: TGTGCCAGCAGCTCGGGATTCTCTGGAAACACCATATATTTT
V: TRBV6-5
D: -
size: -
J: TRBJ1-3
length: 14

CDR3: CAISLDLAGGPIYNEQFF
DNA: TGTGCCATCAGTCTCGACTTAGCGGGGGGTCCAATCTACAATGAGCAGTTCTTC
V: TRBV10-3
D: TRBD2
size: -
J: TRBJ2-1
length: 18

CDR3: CASSFIDRVASGYTF
DNA: TGTGCCAGCAGCTTTATTGACAGGGTTGCTAGTGGCTACACCTTC
V: TRBV27
D: TRBD1
size: -
J: TRBJ1-2
length: 15

CDR3: CASRARASGGTQYF
DNA: TGTGCCAGCCGAGCCAGGGCTAGCGGGGGGACCCAGTACTTC
V: TRBV2
D: TRBD2
size: -
J: TRBJ2-5
length: 14

CDR3: CASSLVTSGITGELFF
DNA: TGCGCCAGCAGCTTGGTGACTAGCGGGATAACCGGGGAGCTGTTTTTT
V: TRBV5-1
D: TRBD2
size: -
J: TRBJ2-2
length: 16

CDR3: CASSHGLGTAYQETQYF
DNA: TGTGCCAGCAGTCATGGACTGGGGACAGCGTACCAAGAGACCCAGTACTTC
V: TRBV2
D: TRBD1
size: -
J: TRBJ2-5
length: 17

CDR3: CASSLGRESSYEQYF
DNA: TGTGCCAGCAGCTTAGGGCGGGAGAGCTCCTACGAGCAGTACTTC
V: TRBV7-2
D: TRBD2
size: -
J: TRBJ2-7
length: 15

CDR3: CASSLSGGMNTEAFF
DNA: TGTGCCAGCAGCTTAAGCGGGGGAATGAACACTGAAGCTTTCTTT
V: TRBV7-9
D: -
size: -
J: TRBJ1-1
length: 15

CDR3: CATSTRQDTGELFF
DNA: TGTGCCACCAGCACCAGACAAGACACCGGGGAGCTGTTTTTT
V: TRBV15
D: -
size: -
J: TRBJ2-2
length: 14

CDR3: CASSLSTSGSHNEQFF
DNA: TGTGCCAGCAGTTTATCGACTAGCGGGAGCCACAATGAGCAGTTCTTC
V: TRBV28
D: TRBD2
size: few
J: TRBJ2-1
length: 16

CDR3: CASSESGRGYGYTF
DNA: TGCGCCAGCAGTGAGTCCGGCAGGGGGTATGGCTACACCTTC
V: TRBV10-2
D: TRBD1
size: -
J: TRBJ1-2
length: 14

CDR3: CASSPRRQGLETQYF
DNA: TGCGCCAGCAGTCCCAGAAGGCAGGGGTTAGAGACCCAGTACTTC
V: TRBV23-1
D: -
size: -
J: TRBJ2-5
length: 15

CDR3: CASSLARTDTDTQYF
DNA: TGTGCCAGCAGCTTAGCTCGGACAGACACAGATACGCAGTATTTT
V: TRBV7-9
D: -
size: -
J: TRBJ2-3
length: 15

CDR3: CASSEEGRVPGELFF
DNA: TGTGCCAGCAGTGAGGAGGGAAGAGTGCCCGGGGAGCTGTTTTTT
V: TRBV6-1
D: -
size: -
J: TRBJ2-2
length: 15

CDR3: CASSRIGQGADTQYF
DNA: TGTGCCAGTAGTCGTATCGGACAGGGAGCAGATACGCAGTATTTT
V: TRBV19
D: TRBD1
size: -
J: TRBJ2-3
length: 15

CDR3: CASGQGATGNTIYF
DNA: TGCGCCAGCGGACAGGGGGCAACTGGAAACACCATATATTTT
V: TRBV10-2
D: TRBD1
size: once
J: TRBJ1-3
length: 14

CDR3: CASSQSSIRGMANEKLFF
DNA: TGCGCCAGCAGTCAATCGTCCATCAGGGGCATGGCTAATGAAAAACTGTTTTTT
V: TRBV23-1
D: -
size: once
J: TRBJ1-4
length: 18

CDR3: CASSGQGAATYEQYF
DNA: TGTGCCAGCAGCGGTCAGGGGGCGGCCACCTACGAGCAGTACTTC
V: TRBV9
D: TRBD1
size: -
J: TRBJ2-7
length: 15

CDR3: CASSSYSGNTIYF
DNA: TGCGCCAGCAGCAGCTACTCTGGAAACACCATATATTTT
V: TRBV5-1
D: -
size: -
J: TRBJ1-3
length: 13

CDR3: CAWNGGSYYGYTF
DNA: TGTGCCTGGAACGGAGGATCCTACTATGGCTACACCTTC
V: TRBV30
D: -
size: -
J: TRBJ1-2
length: 13